This T cell receptor (beta chain) was retrieved from a study of T cells expressing NK-cell markers. Background on the study: Each TCR beta repertoire originated in sorted T cells that were CD3+CD56+NKG2C+, CD3+CD56+NKG2C- or CD3+CD56-NKG2C+. Sequenced donors, eight in total, included seven who were HCMV-seropositive and one who was seronegative.

TCR beta cDNA was made by 5'RACE template switching with UMIs. For each CDR3 protein, TCRdb gives one entry from its re-call of the 5' RACE reads, without DNA. The clone table shows about 260,000 distinct CDR3 sequences, with the ten largest holding 4% to 4.5%. The CDR3 extends over 14 amino acids. This receptor was obtained from a woman aged 18-69 years in good health. The gene calls are TRBV12-3 or TRBV12-4 and TRBJ1-1; TCRdb calls TRBD1, which cannot be checked without DNA. Sequenced material: blood T cells: a sorted CD56 or NKG2C T cell subset, CD4+ or CD8+ T cells, or bulk PBMC T cells (not recorded which). The CDR3 sequence: CASSFPRGGTEAFF.